This T cell receptor (beta chain) was profiled in a study of Ad26.COV2.S vaccination and SARS-CoV-2 variants. Study as a whole: Dosing was one shot or two shots 56 days apart.

CDR1 MGHRA and CDR2 YSYEKL come from the germline V gene. The ends were cut back, 1 base at V and 2 bases at J, with 17 bases in the middle. This CDR3 contains 17 residues. General study points: Those who received the vaccine showed greater spike-specific TCR breadth than those given placebo. Once vaccination had occurred, spike-specific CD8+ and CD4+ T cell responses reportedly showed substantial breadth.

Treatment reported: about 20 received Ad26.COV2.S at low or high dose, single or two shots; 5 received placebo; per-sample allocation not given. It was on day 63 after the first vaccine or placebo injection that samples were taken. To note about this clone: Its target is not known.

Only in-frame clones appear in the TCRdb table, and some are missing; sequencing was by immunoSEQ multiplex PCR. This sample has some 290,000 clones, with roughly 80% found just once. The chain employs TRBV4-1 and TRBJ1-2; no clear D. The sequence came from a person aged 18 to 59 who received the Ad26.COV2.S COVID-19 vaccine or a placebo. This sample comprised peripheral blood, obtained in a trial of Ad26.COV2.S vaccine versus placebo. The CDR3 here is CASSQGEETIGNYGYTF. The CDR3 nucleotides read TGCGCCAGCAGCCAAGGAGAGGAGACAATCGGAAACTATGGCTACACCTTC.